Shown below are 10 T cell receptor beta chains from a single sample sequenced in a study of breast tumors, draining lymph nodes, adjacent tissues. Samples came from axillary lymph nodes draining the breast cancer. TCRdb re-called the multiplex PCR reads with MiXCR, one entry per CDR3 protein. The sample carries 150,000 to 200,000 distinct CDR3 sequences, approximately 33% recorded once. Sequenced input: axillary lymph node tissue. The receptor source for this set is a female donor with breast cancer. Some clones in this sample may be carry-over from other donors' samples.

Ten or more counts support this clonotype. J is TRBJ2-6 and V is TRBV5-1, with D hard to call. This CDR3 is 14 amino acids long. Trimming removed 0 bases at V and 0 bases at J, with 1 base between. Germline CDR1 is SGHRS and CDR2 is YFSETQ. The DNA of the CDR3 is TGCGCCAGCAGCTTGGACTCTGGGGCCAACGTCCTGACTTTC. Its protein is CASSLDSGANVLTF.

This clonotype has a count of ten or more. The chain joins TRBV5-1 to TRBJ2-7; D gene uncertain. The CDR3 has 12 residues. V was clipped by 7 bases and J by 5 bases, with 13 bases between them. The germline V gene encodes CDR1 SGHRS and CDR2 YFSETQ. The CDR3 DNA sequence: TGCGCCAGCCCCCCCAAGCTGGACGAGCAGTACTTC. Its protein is CASPPKLDEQYF.

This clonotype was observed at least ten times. CDR3 sequence: CASSHRQGAGNGYTF. CDR3 bases: TGTGCCAGCAGCCATCGACAGGGGGCAGGGAATGGCTACACCTTC. The chain uses TRBV5-6 and TRBJ1-2; TRBD1 matches at 10 bases. V shed 4 bases, J shed 6 bases, and the junction held 9 bases outside the gene matches. Germline lookup yields CDR1 SGHDT and CDR2 YYEEEE. This CDR3 is built from 15 residues.

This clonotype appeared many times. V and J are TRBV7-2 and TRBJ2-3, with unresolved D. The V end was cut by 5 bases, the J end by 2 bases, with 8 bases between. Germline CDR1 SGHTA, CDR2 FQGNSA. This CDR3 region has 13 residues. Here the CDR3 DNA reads TGTGCCAGCAGCCGCTCCAACACAGATACGCAGTATTTT. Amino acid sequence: CASSRSNTDTQYF.

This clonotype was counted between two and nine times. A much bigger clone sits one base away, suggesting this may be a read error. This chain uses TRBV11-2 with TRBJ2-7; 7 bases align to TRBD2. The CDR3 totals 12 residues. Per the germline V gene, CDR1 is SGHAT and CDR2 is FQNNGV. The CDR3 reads CASSPWDYAQYF. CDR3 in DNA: TGTGCCAGCAGCCCATGGGACTACGCGCAGTACTTC. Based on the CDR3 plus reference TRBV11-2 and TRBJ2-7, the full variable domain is EAGVAQSPRYKIIEKRQSVAFWCNPISGHATLYWYQQILGQGPKLLIQFQNNGVVDDSQLPKDRFSAERLKGVDSTLKIQPAKLEDSAVYLCASSPWDYAQYFGPGTRLTVT.

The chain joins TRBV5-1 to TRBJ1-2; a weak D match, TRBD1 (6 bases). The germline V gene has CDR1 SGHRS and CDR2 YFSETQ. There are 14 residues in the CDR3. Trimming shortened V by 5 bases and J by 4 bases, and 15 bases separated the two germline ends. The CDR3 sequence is CASSSGGPGYGYTF. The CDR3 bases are TGCGCCAGCAGTTCCGGGGGGCCTGGCTATGGCTACACCTTC.

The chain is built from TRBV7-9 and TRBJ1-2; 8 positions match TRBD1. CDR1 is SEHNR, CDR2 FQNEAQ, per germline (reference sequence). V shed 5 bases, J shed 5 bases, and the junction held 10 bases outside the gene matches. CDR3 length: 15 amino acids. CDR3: CASSRTGPHKYGYTF. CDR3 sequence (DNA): TGTGCCAGCAGCCGGACAGGGCCCCACAAGTATGGCTACACCTTC.

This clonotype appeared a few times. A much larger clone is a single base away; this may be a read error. The CDR3 region is CSARDSAGGPGSPLHF. As DNA, the CDR3 is TGCAGTGCTAGAGATTCGGCAGGGGGCCCTGGATCACCCCTCCACTTT. The chain has TRBV20-1 and TRBJ1-6, with 8 nucleotides matching TRBD1. In germline, CDR1 is DFQATT, CDR2 SNEGSKA (reference sequence). The CDR3 loop spans 16 amino acids. With 0 bases clipped from V and 10 bases from J, the junction kept 11 bases outside the gene matches.

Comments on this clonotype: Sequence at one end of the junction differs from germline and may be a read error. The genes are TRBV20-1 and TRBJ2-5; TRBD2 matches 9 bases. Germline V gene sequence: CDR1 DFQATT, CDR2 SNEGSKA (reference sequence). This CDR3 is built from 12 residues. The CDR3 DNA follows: TGCAGCGCTACTCTAGCGGGAAAGACCCAGTACTTC. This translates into CSATLAGKTQYF.

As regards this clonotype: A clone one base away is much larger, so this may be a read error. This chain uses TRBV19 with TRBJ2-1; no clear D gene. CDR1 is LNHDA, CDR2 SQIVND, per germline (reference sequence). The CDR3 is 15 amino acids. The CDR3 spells CASSPLVGGRHGQFF. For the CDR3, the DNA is TGCGCCAGCAGCCCCCTAGTAGGCGGCCGGCATGGGCAGTTCTTC. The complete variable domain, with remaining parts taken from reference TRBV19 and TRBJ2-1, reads DGGITQSPKYLFRKEGQNVTLSCEQNLNHDAMYWYRQDPGQGLRLIYYSQIVNDFQKGDIAEGYSVSREKKESFPLTVTSAQKNPTAFYLCASSPLVGGRHGQFFGPGTRLTVL.